This TCR beta chain derives from a study of cytomegalovirus exposure and HLA in healthy donors. Study-wide background: Among approximately 400 genotyped donors, 80% to 90% fell in the Caucasian-associated ancestry cluster. Overall study results and limits: It was assumed in the presence/absence analyses that sequencing depth was roughly uniform across donors. Researchers reportedly found TCR beta sequences accurately predicted most subjects' HLA-A and HLA-B alleles. Association of 15,000 to 20,000 TCR beta sequences with HLA alleles was found at 0.05 false discovery rate in a later analysis.

In the PCR, 60 Vbeta and 13 Jbeta primers were used. Assay: immunoSEQ multiplex PCR; the TCRdb copy retains only in-frame clones and omits some. Altogether 100,000 to 150,000 clones are present, 70% to 90% being singletons, with the ten largest covering 1.7%. About this clone itself: What it binds is not known.

Trimming at V came to 5 bases and at J to 12 bases, leaving 8 bases not matched to a gene. Germline lookup yields CDR1 LNHDA and CDR2 SQIVND (reference sequence). The CDR3 extends over 13 amino acids. This sequence originates from a boy between 10 and 17 years old in good health and CMV-seronegative. The chain combines TRBV19 with TRBJ1-3; TRBD1 matches 9 bases. The sequenced sample consisted of PBMCs. For the CDR3, the DNA is TGTGCCAGTAGTCCGAACAGGGGGCGCGTCATATATTTT. Residues: CASSPNRGRVIYF.